The sequence of this T cell receptor (beta chain) was determined in a study of blood T cell repertoires in COVID-19. The CDR3 consists of 14 residues. CDR1 is MDHEN, CDR2 SYDVKM, per germline. V lost 3 bases to trimming and J lost 8 bases; unmatched junction nucleotides: 8. Assay used: immunoSEQ multiplex PCR; TCRdb lists only in-frame clones, some missing. Of a few hundred thousand clones listed, 75% to 85% were seen once; the top ten hold approximately 5.6%. The gene calls are TRBV28 and TRBJ1-2, with TRBD1 identical over 8 bases. Source material: peripheral blood. This TCR derives from a woman in her 70s with COVID-19, enrolled during active disease. The CDR3: CASSFGVRGLGYTF. The CDR3 bases are TGTGCCAGCAGTTTCGGGGTCAGGGGGCTAGGCTACACCTTC.